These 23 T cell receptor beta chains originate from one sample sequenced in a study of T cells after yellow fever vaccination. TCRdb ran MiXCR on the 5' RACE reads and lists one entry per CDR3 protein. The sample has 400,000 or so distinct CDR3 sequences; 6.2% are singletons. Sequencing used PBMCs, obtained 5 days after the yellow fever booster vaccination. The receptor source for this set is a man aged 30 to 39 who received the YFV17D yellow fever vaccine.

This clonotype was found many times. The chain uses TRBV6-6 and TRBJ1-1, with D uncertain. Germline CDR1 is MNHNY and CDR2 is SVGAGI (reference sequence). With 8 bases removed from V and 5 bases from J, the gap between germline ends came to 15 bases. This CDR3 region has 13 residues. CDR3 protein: CASFGDLGTEAFF. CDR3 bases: TGTGCCAGCTTCGGGGATTTGGGGACTGAAGCTTTCTTT.

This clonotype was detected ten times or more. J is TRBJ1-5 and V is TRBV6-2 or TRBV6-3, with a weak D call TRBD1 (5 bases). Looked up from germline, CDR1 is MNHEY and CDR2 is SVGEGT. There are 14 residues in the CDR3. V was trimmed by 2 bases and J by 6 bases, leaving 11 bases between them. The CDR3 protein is CASSYRPGTQPQHF. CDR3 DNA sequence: TGTGCCAGCAGTTACCGCCCGGGGACTCAGCCCCAGCATTTT.

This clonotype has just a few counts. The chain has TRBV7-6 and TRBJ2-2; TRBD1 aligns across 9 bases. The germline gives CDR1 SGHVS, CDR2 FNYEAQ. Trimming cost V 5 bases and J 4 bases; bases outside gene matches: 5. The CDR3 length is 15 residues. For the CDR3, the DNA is TGTGCCAGCAGCCAAGGGACAGGGATCACCGGGGAGCTGTTTTTT. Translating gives CASSQGTGITGELFF.

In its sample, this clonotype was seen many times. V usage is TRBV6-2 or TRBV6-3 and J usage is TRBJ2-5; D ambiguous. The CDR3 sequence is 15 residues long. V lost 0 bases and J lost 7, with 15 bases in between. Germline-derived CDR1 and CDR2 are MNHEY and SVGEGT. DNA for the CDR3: TGTGCCAGCAGTTACTCGACCCTACCGATCGGGACCCAGTACTTC. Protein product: CASSYSTLPIGTQYF.

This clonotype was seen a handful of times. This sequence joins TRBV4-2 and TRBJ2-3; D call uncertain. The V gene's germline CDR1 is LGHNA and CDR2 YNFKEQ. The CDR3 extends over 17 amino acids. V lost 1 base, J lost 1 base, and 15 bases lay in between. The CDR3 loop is CASSQGSRASGTDTQYF. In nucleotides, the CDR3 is TGTGCCAGCAGCCAAGGGTCTAGAGCGTCTGGCACAGATACGCAGTATTTT.

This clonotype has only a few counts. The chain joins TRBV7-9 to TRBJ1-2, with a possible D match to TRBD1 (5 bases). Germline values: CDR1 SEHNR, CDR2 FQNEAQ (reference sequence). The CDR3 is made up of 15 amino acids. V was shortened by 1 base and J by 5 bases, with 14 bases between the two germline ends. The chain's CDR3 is CASSLVSGDAYGYTF. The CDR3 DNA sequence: TGTGCCAGCAGCTTAGTCTCCGGGGACGCATATGGCTACACCTTC.

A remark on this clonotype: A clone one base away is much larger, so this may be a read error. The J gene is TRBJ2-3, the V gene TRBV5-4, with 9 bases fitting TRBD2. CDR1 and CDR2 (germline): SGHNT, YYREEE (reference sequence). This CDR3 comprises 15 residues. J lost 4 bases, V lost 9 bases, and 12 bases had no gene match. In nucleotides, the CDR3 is TGTGCCAACAGTCCCAGCGGGGGGAGGCCAGATACGCAGTATTTT. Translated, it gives CANSPSGGRPDTQYF.

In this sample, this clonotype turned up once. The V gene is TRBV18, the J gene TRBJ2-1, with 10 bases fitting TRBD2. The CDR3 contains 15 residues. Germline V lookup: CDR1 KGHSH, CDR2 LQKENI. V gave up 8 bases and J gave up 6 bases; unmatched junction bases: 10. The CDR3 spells CASGEPGLALNEQFF. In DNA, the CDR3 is TGTGCCAGCGGGGAACCGGGACTAGCGCTCAATGAGCAGTTCTTC.

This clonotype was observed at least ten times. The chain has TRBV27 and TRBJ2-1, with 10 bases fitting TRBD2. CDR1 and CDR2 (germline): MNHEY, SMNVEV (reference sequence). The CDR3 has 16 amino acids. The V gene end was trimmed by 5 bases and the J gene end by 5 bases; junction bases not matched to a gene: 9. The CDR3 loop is CASSVLGLADHNEQFF. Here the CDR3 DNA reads TGTGCCAGCAGTGTCCTCGGACTAGCGGACCACAATGAGCAGTTCTTC.

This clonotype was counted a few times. CDR3: CASSKRGSGMNQPQHF. CDR3 bases: TGTGCCAGCAGTAAAAGAGGGTCCGGGATGAATCAGCCCCAGCATTTT. The V call is TRBV6-1, the J call TRBJ1-5; no definite D call. Germline assignment: CDR1 MNHNS and CDR2 SASEGT. CDR3 length equals 16 residues. The V end lost 5 bases, the J end lost 4 bases, and 18 bases lay between the germline ends.

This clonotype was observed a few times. In nucleotides, the CDR3 is TGTGCCAGCAGCATCCTAGGACAGGGCATCGAGACCCAGTACTTC. Translating gives CASSILGQGIETQYF. V usage is TRBV7-9 and J usage is TRBJ2-5, with 8 bases that match TRBD1. With V trimmed by 5 bases and J by 5 bases, 10 bases remained unmatched. Per germline, CDR1 SEHNR and CDR2 FQNEAQ (reference sequence). The CDR3 consists of 15 residues.

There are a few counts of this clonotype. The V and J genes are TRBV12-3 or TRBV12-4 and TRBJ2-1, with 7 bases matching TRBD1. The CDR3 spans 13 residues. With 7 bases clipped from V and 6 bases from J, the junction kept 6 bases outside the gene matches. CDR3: CASTPPGGNEQFF. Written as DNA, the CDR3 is TGTGCCAGCACCCCGCCAGGGGGCAATGAGCAGTTCTTC.

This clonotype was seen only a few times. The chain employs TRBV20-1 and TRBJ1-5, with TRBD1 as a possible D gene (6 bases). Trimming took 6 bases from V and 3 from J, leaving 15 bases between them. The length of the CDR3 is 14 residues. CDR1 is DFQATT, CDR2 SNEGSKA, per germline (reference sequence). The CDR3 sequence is CSARGGGNNQPQHF. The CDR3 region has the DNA TGCAGTGCGCGAGGGGGTGGTAACAATCAGCCCCAGCATTTT.

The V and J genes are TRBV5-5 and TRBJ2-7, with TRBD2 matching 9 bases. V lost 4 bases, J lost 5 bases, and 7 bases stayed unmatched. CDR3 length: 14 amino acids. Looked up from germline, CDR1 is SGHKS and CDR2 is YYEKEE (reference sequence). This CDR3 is CASSVAGARDEQYF. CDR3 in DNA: TGTGCCAGCAGCGTAGCGGGAGCCCGGGACGAGCAGTACTTC.

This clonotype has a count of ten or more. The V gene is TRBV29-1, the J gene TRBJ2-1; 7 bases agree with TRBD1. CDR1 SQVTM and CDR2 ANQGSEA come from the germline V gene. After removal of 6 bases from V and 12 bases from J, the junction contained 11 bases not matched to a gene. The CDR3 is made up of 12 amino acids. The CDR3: CSVYDRASGQFF. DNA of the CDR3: TGCAGCGTGTACGACAGGGCCTCTGGGCAGTTCTTC.

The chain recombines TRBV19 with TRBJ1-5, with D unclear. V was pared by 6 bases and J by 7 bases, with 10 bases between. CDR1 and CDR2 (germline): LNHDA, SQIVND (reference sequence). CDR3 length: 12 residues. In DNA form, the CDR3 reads TGTGCCAGTAGGGACGGAGGGCAGCCCCAGCATTTT. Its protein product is CASRDGGQPQHF.

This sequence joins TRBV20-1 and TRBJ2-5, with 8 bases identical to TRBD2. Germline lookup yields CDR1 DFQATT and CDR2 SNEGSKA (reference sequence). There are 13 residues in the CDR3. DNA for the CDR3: TGCACCGGCCGGGGGGGCCCGGAGGAGACCCAGTACTTC. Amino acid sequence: CTGRGGPEETQYF.

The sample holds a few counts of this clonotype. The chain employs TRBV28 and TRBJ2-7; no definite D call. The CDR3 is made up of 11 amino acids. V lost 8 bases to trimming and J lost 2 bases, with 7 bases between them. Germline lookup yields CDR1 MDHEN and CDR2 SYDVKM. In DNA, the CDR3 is TGTGCCAGCCGGTATGCCTACGAGCAGTACTTC. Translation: CASRYAYEQYF.

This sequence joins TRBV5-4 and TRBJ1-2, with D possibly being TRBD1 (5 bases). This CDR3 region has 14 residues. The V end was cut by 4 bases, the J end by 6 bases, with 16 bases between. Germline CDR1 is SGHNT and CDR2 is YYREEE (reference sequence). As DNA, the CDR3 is TGTGCCAGCAGCCTACTTTTGGGGCAGGATGGCTACACCTTC. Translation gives CASSLLLGQDGYTF.

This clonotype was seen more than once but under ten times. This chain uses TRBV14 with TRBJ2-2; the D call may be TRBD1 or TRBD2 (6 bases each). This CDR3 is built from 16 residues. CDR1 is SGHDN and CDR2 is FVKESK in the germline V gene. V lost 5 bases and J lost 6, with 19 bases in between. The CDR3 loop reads CASSSLMRRGAGELFF. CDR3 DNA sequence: TGTGCCAGCAGCTCCCTAATGAGGAGGGGGGCCGGGGAGCTGTTTTTT.

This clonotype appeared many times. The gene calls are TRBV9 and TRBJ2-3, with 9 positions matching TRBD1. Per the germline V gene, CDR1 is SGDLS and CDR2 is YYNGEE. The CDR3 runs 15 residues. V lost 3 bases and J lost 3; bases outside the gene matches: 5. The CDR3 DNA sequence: TGTGCCAGCAGCGATGGGACAGGGCGGACAGATACGCAGTATTTT. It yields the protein CASSDGTGRTDTQYF.

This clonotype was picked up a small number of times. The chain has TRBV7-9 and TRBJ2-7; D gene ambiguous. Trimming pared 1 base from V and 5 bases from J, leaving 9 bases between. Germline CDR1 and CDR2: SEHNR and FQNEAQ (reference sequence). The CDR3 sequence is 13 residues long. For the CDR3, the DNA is TGTGCCAGCAGCTTAGGTCCGCGAAACGAGCAGTACTTC. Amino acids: CASSLGPRNEQYF.

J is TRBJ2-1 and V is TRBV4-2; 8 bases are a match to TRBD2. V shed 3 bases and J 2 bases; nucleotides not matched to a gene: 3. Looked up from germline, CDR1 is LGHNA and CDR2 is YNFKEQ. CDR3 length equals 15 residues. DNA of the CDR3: TGTGCCAGCAGCCAGTCGGGAGGGGCCTACAATGAGCAGTTCTTC. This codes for CASSQSGGAYNEQFF.